A selection of T cell receptor beta chains follows, all from one sample in a study of T-cell reconstitution after alpha-beta-depleted transplantation in children. One entry per CDR3 protein results from TCRdb running MiXCR on the PCR reads. The sample lists 250,000 to 400,000 distinct CDR3 sequences, roughly 21% occurring once. This specimen was PBMCs, mostly from graft donor cells, taken 180 days after TCRalphabeta/CD19-depleted stem cell transplant. The receptors stem from a male patient younger than 18 who had a stem cell transplant for acute lymphoblastic leukemia, so the T cells may come from the graft donor. Each CDR3 is given with its conserved first and last residue. A D gene is named only where the DNA matches it firmly. Clone size is not always given. Where it is, it says once, few, many or a class for expanded clones.

D	V	size	J	length	DNA	CDR3
.	TRBV28	.	TRBJ2-3	12	TGTGCCAGCAGTTTTGGGGAGGATACGCAGTATTTT	CASSFGEDTQYF
TRBD1	TRBV20-1	few	TRBJ2-5	14	TGCAGTGCTAGAGGGGGGACAGGAGTTGGGACCCAGTACTTC	CSARGGTGVGTQYF
.	TRBV20-1	.	TRBJ2-6	14	TGCAGTGCTAGGGGTCCAGGGGGGGCCAACGTCCTGACTTTC	CSARGPGGANVLTF
.	TRBV7-3	few	TRBJ2-2	13	TGTGCCAGCAGCTTAATAGGTCCCGGGGAGCTGTTTTTT	CASSLIGPGELFF
TRBD2	TRBV20-1	.	TRBJ2-1	12	TGCAGTGCTACGGGACTATCACATGAGCAGTTCTTC	CSATGLSHEQFF
.	TRBV20-1	.	TRBJ2-7	14	TGCAGTGCCCCGGACCCCATACGGCACTACGAGCAGTACTTC	CSAPDPIRHYEQYF
.	TRBV9	.	TRBJ2-4	12	TGTGCCAGCAGCGGACAATTAAACATTCAGTACTTC	CASSGQLNIQYF
.	TRBV9	few	TRBJ2-1	14	TGTGCCAGCAGCGTAGTTCTAGGGTGGAATGAGCAGTTCTTC	CASSVVLGWNEQFF
.	TRBV18	.	TRBJ2-1	16	TGTGCCAGCTCACCACCGCAGGGGTTGAACTACAATGAGCAGTTTTTC	CASSPPQGLNYNEQFF
TRBD1	TRBV4-1	.	TRBJ2-7	16	TGCGCCAGCACATATGTGCCAGGGGGCCTATCCTACGAGCAGTACTTC	CASTYVPGGLSYEQYF
.	TRBV5-6	few	TRBJ2-5	14	TGTGCCAGCAGCTTTCGGAGAAGACAAGAGACCCAGTACTTC	CASSFRRRQETQYF
TRBD1	TRBV20-1	few	TRBJ1-2	12	TGCAGGGAATGGGGACAGGGGGTTGGCTACACCTTC	CREWGQGVGYTF
TRBD1	TRBV12-3/TRBV12-4	few	TRBJ2-1	13	TGTGCCAGCAGACTGGGGACAGACAATGAGCAGTTCTTC	CASRLGTDNEQFF
.	TRBV12-3/TRBV12-4	few	TRBJ2-3	16	TGTGCCAGCAGCCCATACCTAGCGACTAGCACAGATACGCAGTATTTT	CASSPYLATSTDTQYF
TRBD1	TRBV11-2	few	TRBJ2-1	14	TGTGCCAGCAGCTTCGACAGGGGCTACAATGAGCAGTTCTTC	CASSFDRGYNEQFF
.	TRBV5-1	medium-sized	TRBJ2-1	14	TGCGCCAGCAGCTCCGTAAAGGCGGGCCAGGTCCAGTTCTTC	CASSSVKAGQVQFF
TRBD1	TRBV4-1	.	TRBJ2-1	15	TGCGCCAGCAGCCTGGGACAGGGGGTATCCAATGAGCAGTTCTTC	CASSLGQGVSNEQFF
.	TRBV5-6	.	TRBJ2-1	14	TGTGCCAGCATCTTCATCGGGATCTACAATGAGCAGTTCTTC	CASIFIGIYNEQFF
.	TRBV6-1	.	TRBJ2-7	13	TGTGCCAGCAGTGGAGCCCACGGGGCCGAGCAGTACTTC	CASSGAHGAEQYF
TRBD1	TRBV5-1	few	TRBJ1-2	15	TGCGCCAGCAGCTTGGGTCGGCAGGGGGCGAAAGGCTACACCTTC	CASSLGRQGAKGYTF
TRBD2	TRBV19	few	TRBJ2-5	18	TGTGCCAGTAGTATAGTAGTTGCGGGAGGGCCATCACAAGAGACCCAGTACTTC	CASSIVVAGGPSQETQYF
.	TRBV5-1	many	TRBJ2-7	13	TGCGCCAGCAGCTTGATATACTCCTACGAGCAGTACTTC	CASSLIYSYEQYF
TRBD1	TRBV5-4	few	TRBJ2-5	15	TGTGCCAGCAGCATCCCCGGGACAGGGGGAGAGACCCAGTACTTC	CASSIPGTGGETQYF
.	TRBV15	.	TRBJ2-7	17	TGTGCCACCAGCAGAGAACACTCCGGGGCTATCGGCTACGAGCAGTACTTC	CATSREHSGAIGYEQYF
TRBD2	TRBV6-2/TRBV6-3	many	TRBJ2-5	17	TGTGCCAGCAGTTACCCCGGGACTAGCGGTTTTGAAGAGACCCAGTACTTC	CASSYPGTSGFEETQYF
TRBD2	TRBV6-4	.	TRBJ2-1	13	TGTGCCAGTCTAGCGGGAGGTAATCATGAGCAGTTCTTC	CASLAGGNHEQFF
TRBD2	TRBV10-2	.	TRBJ2-7	15	TGCGCCAGCAGTTTACTAGCGGGAGGACCGGACGAGCAGTACTTC	CASSLLAGGPDEQYF
.	TRBV20-1	few	TRBJ1-3	17	TGCAGTGCTAGAGATCCCAGGAGTGCTCAGGCTGGAAACACCATATATTTT	CSARDPRSAQAGNTIYF
TRBD2	TRBV7-6	.	TRBJ2-6	17	TGTGCCAGCAGCTGGGGACTAGTAGGTTCTGGGGCCAACGTCCTGACTTTC	CASSWGLVGSGANVLTF
.	TRBV5-5	many	TRBJ2-7	11	TGTGCCAGACAGATAGGCTACGAGCAGTACTTC	CARQIGYEQYF
TRBD1	TRBV5-8	few	TRBJ1-3	15	TGTGCCAGCAGCTTGGGGACAGGGCCTGGAAACACCATATATTTT	CASSLGTGPGNTIYF
.	TRBV29-1	.	TRBJ2-3	12	TGCAGCTCAGCGGGCCACACAGATACGCAGTATTTT	CSSAGHTDTQYF
TRBD1	TRBV29-1	.	TRBJ2-7	12	TGCAGCGTGGATACAGGGGGCTTCGAGCAGTACTTC	CSVDTGGFEQYF
TRBD2	TRBV11-2	few	TRBJ2-1	13	TGTGCCAGCAGCTTAGATCCTAGCGGGCGGCAGTTCTTC	CASSLDPSGRQFF
.	TRBV6-2/TRBV6-3	few	TRBJ2-7	16	TGTGCCAGCAGTTACTCGGCCGCCGGGGTTACCTACGAGCAGTACTTC	CASSYSAAGVTYEQYF
.	TRBV20-1	once	TRBJ2-2	15	TGCAGTGCTAGCCCTAACGGGCTCGGGACCGGGGAGCTGTTTTTT	CSASPNGLGTGELFF
TRBD1	TRBV27	.	TRBJ1-2	15	TGTGCCAGCAGTCCCCCGGACAGGGGAGCCTATGGCTACACCTTC	CASSPPDRGAYGYTF
.	TRBV20-1	.	TRBJ1-1	11	TGCAGTGCTTGTATGAACACTGAAGCTTTCTTT	CSACMNTEAFF
.	TRBV15	few	TRBJ1-6	15	TGTGCCACCAGCAGAGCCCGGGGCGGAAATTCACCCCTCCACTTT	CATSRARGGNSPLHF
TRBD2	TRBV4-2	.	TRBJ2-1	17	TGTGCCAGCAGCCAAGATGAGACAGGCGGGAGGGTGCATGAGCAGTTCTTC	CASSQDETGGRVHEQFF
.	TRBV15	.	TRBJ2-1	18	TGTGCCACCAGCAGAGGGGCGGTCCGGGAGCGCCTATACAATGAGCAGTTCTTC	CATSRGAVRERLYNEQFF
TRBD2	TRBV7-9	.	TRBJ2-5	15	TGTGCCAGCAGCATTAGCGGGAGGGCTCAAGAGACCCAGTACTTC	CASSISGRAQETQYF
TRBD1	TRBV12-3/TRBV12-4	.	TRBJ1-1	14	TGTGCCAGCAATAAAGGGACAGCAAACACTGAAGCTTTCTTT	CASNKGTANTEAFF